The 9 T cell receptor beta chains below come from one sample, sequenced in a study of response to subunit inactivated influenza vaccine. TCRdb fed the RT-PCR reads into MiXCR, producing one record per CDR3 protein. The sample holds about 520,000 distinct CDR3 sequences, roughly 7.9% seen once. The sequencing used PBMCs from blood, collected less than 30 months after vaccination. Receptors originate from a man between 50 and 69 years old who received an inactivated influenza vaccine.

The chain carries TRBV7-9 and TRBJ1-5; D is unresolved. CDR1 and CDR2 (germline): SEHNR, FQNEAQ (reference sequence). The V end was cut by 0 bases, the J end by 5 bases, with 11 bases between. The CDR3 is 15 residues long. The CDR3 DNA reads TGTGCCAGCAGCTTAGCAGGGTCAGGTTATCAGCCCCAGCATTTT. Its translation is CASSLAGSGYQPQHF.

Many counts were recorded for this clonotype. This chain joins TRBV5-1 and TRBJ2-4; 9 bases match TRBD2. Germline CDR1 reads SGHRS; CDR2 reads YFSETQ. Trimming at V came to 2 bases and at J to 3 bases, leaving 6 bases not matched to a gene. The CDR3 loop spans 16 amino acids. Here the CDR3 DNA reads TGCGCCAGCAGCTTATCTAGCGGGGTGTACAAAAACATTCAGTACTTC. It specifies CASSLSSGVYKNIQYF. The entire variable domain, with the rest obtained from reference TRBV5-1 and TRBJ2-4, is as follows: KAGVTQTPRYLIKTRGQQVTLSCSPISGHRSVSWYQQTPGQGLQFLFEYFSETQRNKGNFPGRFSGRQFSNSRSEMNVSTLELGDSALYLCASSLSSGVYKNIQYFGAGTRLSVL.

The sample holds many counts of this clonotype. The chain recombines TRBV5-1 with TRBJ1-6; 8 bases match TRBD1. The germline gives CDR1 SGHRS, CDR2 YFSETQ. Trimming cost V 4 bases and J 5 bases; bases outside gene matches: 5. This CDR3 comprises 15 residues. The CDR3 DNA reads as TGCGCCAGCAGCGTAGCAGGGGGCAATAATTCACCCCTCCACTTT. Translating it yields CASSVAGGNNSPLHF.

This clonotype turned up a few times. This chain uses TRBV20-1 with TRBJ2-7; D unresolved. The germline gives CDR1 DFQATT, CDR2 SNEGSKA (reference sequence). The CDR3 is 12 residues long. Trimming took off 3 bases at V and 7 bases at J, with 13 bases between the two ends. CDR3 in DNA: TGCAGTGCTAGCGTTTTGTGGAGAGAGCAGTACTTC. Its protein product is CSASVLWREQYF.

This clonotype showed up many times. V is TRBV7-6 and J is TRBJ2-7, with a tentative D call TRBD1 (6 bases). Trimming stripped 1 base from V and 2 bases from J, with 12 bases between. The germline V gene encodes CDR1 SGHVS and CDR2 FNYEAQ. The CDR3 is 15 residues long. CDR3 DNA: TGTGCCAGCAGCTTAGAAAGCAGGGGAACCTACGAGCAGTACTTC. The encoded protein is CASSLESRGTYEQYF. Supplemented by reference TRBV7-6 and TRBJ2-7, the full variable domain reads GAGVSQSPRYKVTKRGQDVALRCDPISGHVSLYWYRQALGQGPEFLTYFNYEAQQDKSGLPNDRFSAERPEGSISTLTIQRTEQRDSAMYRCASSLESRGTYEQYFGPGTRLTVT.

This clonotype came up a few times. The DNA of the CDR3 is TGCAGTGCTAGAGTTTCTCGCGGTCACTCGGATACGCAGTATTTT. Its protein product is CSARVSRGHSDTQYF. The chain combines TRBV20-1 with TRBJ2-3; D remains ambiguous. V shed 1 base and J shed 6 bases, with 17 bases lying between them. The CDR3 loop spans 15 amino acids. Germline CDR1 and CDR2: DFQATT and SNEGSKA (reference sequence).

This clonotype was found a few times. V is TRBV7-8 and J is TRBJ2-3; 10 bases fit TRBD2. Germline V CDR1 and CDR2: SGHVS, FQNEAQ. With 5 bases clipped from V and 7 bases from J, the junction kept 9 bases outside the gene matches. CDR3 size: 15 residues. The CDR3 nucleotides read TGTGCCAGCAGCGCGGGTTTAGCGGGAGGTTATACGCAGTATTTT. This sequence encodes CASSAGLAGGYTQYF.

The table lists this clonotype with many counts. CDR3 sequence: CSEIAGEGEQYF. CDR3 in DNA: TGCAGTGAGATAGCGGGAGAGGGTGAGCAGTACTTC. The V gene is TRBV20-1, the J gene TRBJ2-7; 9 bases are shared with TRBD2. Per germline, CDR1 DFQATT and CDR2 SNEGSKA (reference sequence). With V trimmed by 7 bases and J by 7 bases, 8 bases remained unmatched. CDR3 size: 12 residues.

The gene calls are TRBV7-3 and TRBJ1-1; D unresolved. Trimming shortened V by 0 bases and J by 6 bases, and 8 bases separated the two germline ends. Germline CDR1 is SGHTA and CDR2 is FQGTGA. The CDR3 is 13 residues long. The CDR3 here is CASSLTGAAEAFF. CDR3 sequence (DNA): TGTGCCAGCAGCTTAACAGGTGCGGCTGAAGCTTTCTTT.